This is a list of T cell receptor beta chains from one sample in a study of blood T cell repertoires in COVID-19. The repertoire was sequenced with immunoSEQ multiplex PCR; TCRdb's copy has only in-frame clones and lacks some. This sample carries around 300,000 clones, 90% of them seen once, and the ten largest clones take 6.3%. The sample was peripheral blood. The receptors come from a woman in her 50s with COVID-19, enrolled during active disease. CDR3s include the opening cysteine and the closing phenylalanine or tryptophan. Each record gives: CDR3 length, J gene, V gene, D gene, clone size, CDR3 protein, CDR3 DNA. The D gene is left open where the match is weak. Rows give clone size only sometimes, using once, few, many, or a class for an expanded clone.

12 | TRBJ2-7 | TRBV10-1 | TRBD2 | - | CARGLAGNRQYF | TGCGCCAGAGGACTAGCGGGTAATCGGCAGTACTTC
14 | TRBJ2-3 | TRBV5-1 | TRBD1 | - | CASSQTGGTDTQYF | TGCGCCAGCAGCCAAACAGGGGGCACAGATACGCAGTATTTT
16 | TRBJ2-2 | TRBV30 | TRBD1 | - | CAWSSPGQGAFGELFF | TGTGCCTGGAGTTCCCCGGGACAGGGGGCTTTCGGGGAGCTGTTTTTT
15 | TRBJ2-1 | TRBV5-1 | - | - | CASSFGQGTYNEQFF | TGCGCCAGCAGCTTTGGTCAGGGAACGTACAATGAGCAGTTCTTC
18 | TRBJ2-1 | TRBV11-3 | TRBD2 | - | CASSSGFVAGGQYNEQFF | TGTGCCAGCAGCTCGGGCTTCGTAGCGGGAGGGCAGTACAATGAGCAGTTCTTC
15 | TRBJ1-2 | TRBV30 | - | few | CACPKLGRQASGYTF | TGTGCCTGCCCAAAGCTGGGGCGACAAGCCAGTGGCTACACCTTC
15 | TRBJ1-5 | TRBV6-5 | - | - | CASSKFREVNQPQHF | TGTGCCAGCAGTAAGTTCCGGGAAGTCAATCAGCCCCAGCATTTT
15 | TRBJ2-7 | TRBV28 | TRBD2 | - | CASSSAGTSHYEQYF | TGTGCCAGCAGCTCCGCCGGGACTAGCCACTACGAGCAGTACTTC
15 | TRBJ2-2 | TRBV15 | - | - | CATSRDFRNTGELFF | TGTGCCACCAGCAGAGATTTCAGGAACACCGGGGAGCTGTTTTTT
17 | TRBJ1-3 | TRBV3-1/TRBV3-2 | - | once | CASSQAPDCPSGNTIYF | TGTGCCAGCAGCCAAGCCCCCGACTGTCCCTCTGGAAACACCATATATTTT
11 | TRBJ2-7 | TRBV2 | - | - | CASDTRGEQYF | TGTGCCAGCGACACACGGGGGGAGCAGTACTTC
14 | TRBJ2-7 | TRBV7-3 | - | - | CASSSLPLGNEQYF | TGTGCCAGCAGCTCCCTTCCCCTGGGCAACGAGCAGTACTTC
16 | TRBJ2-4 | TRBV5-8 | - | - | CASSLDQRLAKNIQYF | TGTGCCAGCAGCTTGGATCAGAGACTAGCCAAAAACATTCAGTACTTC
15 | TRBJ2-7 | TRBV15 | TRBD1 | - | CATSSTRQGTYEQYF | TGTGCCACCAGCAGCACCAGACAGGGAACCTACGAGCAGTACTTC
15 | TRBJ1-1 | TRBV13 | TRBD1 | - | CASTQTRDRGFKAFF | TGTGCCAGCACCCAGACCCGGGACAGGGGGTTCAAAGCTTTCTTT
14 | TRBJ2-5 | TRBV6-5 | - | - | CASSATGRGETQYF | TGTGCCAGCAGCGCCACAGGGAGGGGGGAGACCCAGTACTTC
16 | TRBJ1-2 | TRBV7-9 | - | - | CASSLGGDRINYGYTF | TGTGCCAGCAGCTTAGGAGGTGACAGGATCAACTATGGCTACACCTTC
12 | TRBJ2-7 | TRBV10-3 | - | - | CAISEAIADQYF | TGTGCCATCAGTGAGGCAATAGCGGATCAGTACTTC
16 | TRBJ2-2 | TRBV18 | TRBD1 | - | CASSQNRGMNTGELFF | TGTGCCAGCTCACAAAACAGGGGTATGAACACCGGGGAGCTGTTTTTT
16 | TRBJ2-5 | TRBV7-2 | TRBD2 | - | CASSFSSGTRGETQYF | TGTGCCAGCAGCTTTTCGTCTGGGACTAGAGGGGAGACCCAGTACTTC
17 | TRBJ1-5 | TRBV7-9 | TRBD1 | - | CASSLGMQGAEGQPQHF | TGTGCCAGCAGCTTAGGAATGCAGGGGGCGGAGGGTCAGCCCCAGCATTTT
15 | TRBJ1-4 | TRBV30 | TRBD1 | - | CAWREGQTTNEKLFF | TGTGCCTGGAGGGAGGGACAGACAACTAATGAAAAACTGTTTTTT
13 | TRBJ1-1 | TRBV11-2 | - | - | CASSPYVNTEAFF | TGTGCCAGCAGCCCCTACGTGAACACTGAAGCTTTCTTT
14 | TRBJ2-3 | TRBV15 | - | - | CATSRGGSGDTQYF | TGTGCCACCAGCAGGGGCGGGTCCGGAGATACGCAGTATTTT
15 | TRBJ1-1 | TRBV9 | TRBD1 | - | CASSVQGGGRTEAFF | TGTGCCAGCAGCGTTCAGGGGGGCGGAAGGACTGAAGCTTTCTTT
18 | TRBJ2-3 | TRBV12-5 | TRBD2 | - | CASGLEIVAGVSTDTQYF | TGTGCTAGTGGTTTGGAGATCGTGGCGGGAGTTAGCACAGATACGCAGTATTTT
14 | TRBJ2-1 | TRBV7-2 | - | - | CASTPASAYNEQFF | TGTGCCAGCACCCCCGCGTCCGCCTACAATGAGCAGTTCTTC
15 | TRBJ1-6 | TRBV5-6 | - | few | CASSLDTGGNSPLHF | TGTGCCAGCAGCTTGGACACGGGGGGTAATTCACCCCTCCACTTT
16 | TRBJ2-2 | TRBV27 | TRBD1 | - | CASSLGGTGAPGELFF | TGTGCCAGCAGTTTAGGCGGGACAGGGGCTCCCGGGGAGCTGTTTTTT
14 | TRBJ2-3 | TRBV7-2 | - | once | CASSLGGLTDTQYF | TGTGCCAGCAGCTTAGGAGGTCTCACAGATACGCAGTATTTT
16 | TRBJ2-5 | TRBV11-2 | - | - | CASSPNPQSRKETQYF | TGTGCCAGCAGCCCAAATCCACAGTCCAGGAAGGAGACCCAGTACTTC
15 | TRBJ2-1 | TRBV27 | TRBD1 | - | CASSSQGAFDNEQFF | TGTGCCAGCAGTTCACAGGGGGCGTTCGACAATGAGCAGTTCTTC
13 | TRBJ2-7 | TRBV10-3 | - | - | CATSYREVGEQYF | TGTGCCACCAGCTACAGGGAAGTTGGGGAGCAGTACTTC
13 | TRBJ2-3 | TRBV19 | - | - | CATTPDSSDTQYF | TGTGCCACCACACCCGACAGCTCAGATACGCAGTATTTT
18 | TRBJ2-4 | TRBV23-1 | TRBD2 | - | CASSHRGVGDLAKNIQYF | TGCGCCAGCAGTCATCGGGGGGTCGGAGACTTAGCCAAAAACATTCAGTACTTC
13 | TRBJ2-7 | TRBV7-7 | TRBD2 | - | CASSSGTGGEQYF | TGTGCTAGCAGCTCCGGGACGGGGGGCGAGCAGTACTTC
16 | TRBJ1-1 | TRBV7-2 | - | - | CASSLEVLSLNTEAFF | TGTGCCAGCAGCTTAGAAGTCCTATCCTTGAACACTGAAGCTTTCTTT
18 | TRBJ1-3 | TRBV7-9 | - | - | CASSLFMSQGNPGNTIYF | TGTGCCAGCAGCTTATTCATGTCACAGGGCAATCCTGGAAACACCATATATTTT
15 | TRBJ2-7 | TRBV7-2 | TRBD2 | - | CASSSWGRGVYEQYF | TGTGCCAGCAGCTCTTGGGGCCGGGGGGTTTACGAGCAGTACTTC
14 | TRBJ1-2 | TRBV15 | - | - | CATSRRDTNYGYTF | TGTGCCACCAGCAGACGGGACACTAACTATGGCTACACCTTC
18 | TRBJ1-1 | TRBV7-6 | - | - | CASSLVGAGHSSNTEAFF | TGTGCCAGCAGCTTAGTAGGGGCAGGGCACTCTTCGAACACTGAAGCTTTCTTT
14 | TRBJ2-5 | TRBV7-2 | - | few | CASSTQQGGETQYF | TGTGCCAGCAGCACCCAACAGGGGGGGGAGACCCAGTACTTC
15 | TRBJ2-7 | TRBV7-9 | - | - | CASSPRAGAVYEQYF | TGTGCCAGCAGCCCCCGCGCGGGGGCGGTTTACGAGCAGTACTTC
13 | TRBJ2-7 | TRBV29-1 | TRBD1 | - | CSVGTGTFYEQYF | TGCAGCGTGGGGACAGGGACCTTCTACGAGCAGTACTTC
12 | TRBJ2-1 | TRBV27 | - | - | CASSFTRGLQFF | TGTGCCAGCAGTTTCACGAGGGGACTCCAGTTCTTC
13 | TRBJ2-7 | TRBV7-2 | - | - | CASSPSWTHEQYF | TGTGCCAGCAGCCCATCATGGACTCACGAGCAGTACTTC
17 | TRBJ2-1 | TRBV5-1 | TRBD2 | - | CASSLTSGLSSYNEQFF | TGCGCCAGCAGCTTGACTAGCGGCCTAAGCTCCTACAATGAGCAGTTCTTC
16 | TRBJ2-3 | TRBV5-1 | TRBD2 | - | CASSPQLAGGADTQYF | TGCGCCAGCAGCCCCCAACTAGCGGGAGGGGCAGATACGCAGTATTTT
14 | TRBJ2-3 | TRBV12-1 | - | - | CASSLWTGGDTQYF | TGTGCCAGCAGCCTTTGGACTGGGGGGGATACGCAGTATTTT
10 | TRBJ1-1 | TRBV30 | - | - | CAWGPSEAFF | TGTGCCTGGGGTCCTTCTGAAGCTTTCTTT
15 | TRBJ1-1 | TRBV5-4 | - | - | CASRLDSGRNTEAFF | TGTGCCAGCAGGCTGGACAGTGGGAGGAACACTGAAGCTTTCTTT
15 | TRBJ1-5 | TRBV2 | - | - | CASRNDIFPDQPQHF | TGTGCCAGCCGTAATGACATTTTCCCCGATCAGCCCCAGCATTTT
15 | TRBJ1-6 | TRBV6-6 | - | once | CASSYRQGYNSPLHF | TGTGCCAGCAGTTACAGGCAGGGTTATAATTCACCCCTCCACTTT
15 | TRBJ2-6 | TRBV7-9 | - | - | CASMQGFDGANVLTF | TGTGCCAGCATGCAGGGTTTTGATGGGGCCAACGTCCTGACTTTC
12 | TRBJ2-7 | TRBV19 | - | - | CASSQGSDEQYF | TGTGCCAGTAGTCAGGGTTCCGACGAGCAGTACTTC
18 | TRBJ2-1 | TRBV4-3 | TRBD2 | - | CASSQDGRTSGSRNEQFF | TGCGCCAGCAGCCAAGATGGTCGGACTAGCGGGAGTAGAAATGAGCAGTTCTTC
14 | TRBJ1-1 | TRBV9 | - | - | CASSSGVGLSEAFF | TGTGCCAGCAGCTCAGGGGTGGGGTTATCTGAAGCTTTCTTT